These 26 T cell receptor beta chains came from one sample sequenced in a study of glioma-infiltrating T cells. TCR alpha and beta CDR3 regions were amplified from RNA using iRepertoire nested multiplex PCR. TCRdb itself ran the multiplex PCR reads through MiXCR, one entry per CDR3 protein. The top ten hold about 18% of the sample, which has 150,000 or so distinct CDR3 sequences, roughly 43% seen once. The source material was glioma tissue, nonneoplastic brain tissue, or PBMCs (not recorded which). All receptors come from a human donor with low-grade glioma or glioblastoma, undergoing nonglioma brain surgery, or in good health (not recorded which).

V usage is TRBV3-1 and J usage is TRBJ1-6; D remains unclear. Germline V lookup: CDR1 LGHDT, CDR2 YNNKEL (reference sequence). V was clipped by 2 bases and J by 0 bases, with 2 bases between them. The CDR3 spans 14 residues. This chain's CDR3 is CASSQRSYNSPLHF. The CDR3 coding sequence is TGTGCCAGCAGCCAACGCTCCTATAATTCACCCCTCCACTTT.

As for this clonotype: In this CDR3 the conserved last residue, phenylalanine or tryptophan, is missing, so a read error is likely. V is TRBV6-6 and J is TRBJ1-1; D gene uncertain. Trimming removed 2 bases from V and 4 bases from J, with 8 bases in between. The CDR3 runs to 13 residues. Germline V gene sequence: CDR1 MNHNY, CDR2 SVGAGI (reference sequence). The CDR3 reads CASSYSGGTEAFV. CDR3 bases: TGTGCCAGCAGTTACAGTGGAGGCACTGAAGCTTTCGTT.

This chain's CDR3 is CASIPGPGQPQHF. The DNA for the CDR3 is TGTGCCAGCATACCAGGACCTGGACAGCCCCAGCATTTT. The chain employs TRBV28 and TRBJ1-5; no definite D call. This CDR3 has 13 residues. The V end was cut by 7 bases, the J end by 7 bases, with 14 bases between. Germline loops: CDR1 MDHEN, CDR2 SYDVKM.

This clonotype was recorded once. The V gene is TRBV6-2 or TRBV6-3, the J gene TRBJ2-1; 11 bases match TRBD2. V was pared by 6 bases and J by 9 bases, with 10 bases of the junction left unmatched. The length of the CDR3 is 15 residues. Looked up from germline, CDR1 is MNHEY and CDR2 is SVGEGT. The CDR3 sequence: CASRQRLAGKAEQFF. In DNA form, the CDR3 reads TGTGCCAGCAGACAACGACTAGCGGGAAAGGCTGAGCAGTTCTTC.

This clonotype was seen a handful of times. This CDR3 reads CATRGTGGTEAFF. In nucleotides, the CDR3 is TGTGCCACCCGCGGGACAGGGGGCACTGAAGCTTTCTTT. The V and J genes are TRBV19 and TRBJ1-1; 11 nucleotides match TRBD1. V was clipped by 10 bases and J by 4 bases; unmatched bases: 5. Germline CDR1 is LNHDA and CDR2 is SQIVND (reference sequence). This CDR3 has 13 amino acids.

V is TRBV28 and J is TRBJ2-1; 13 bases fit TRBD2. V shed 7 bases, J shed 15 bases, and the junction held 9 bases outside the gene matches. The CDR3 consists of 13 residues. Germline V gene lookup returns CDR1 MDHEN and CDR2 SYDVKM. In DNA, the CDR3 is TGTGCCAGCAAAACCGGGACTAGCGGGACCTGGTTCTTC. Protein: CASKTGTSGTWFF.

The V and J genes are TRBV4-1 and TRBJ2-1; 11 positions agree with TRBD2. The V gene's germline CDR1 is MGHRA and CDR2 YSYEKL. V shed 1 base, J shed 7 bases, and the junction held 6 bases outside the gene matches. The CDR3 sequence is 16 residues long. CDR3 sequence reads: CASSQGAASGRNEQFF. CDR3 bases: TGCGCCAGCAGCCAAGGGGCGGCTAGCGGGAGGAATGAGCAGTTCTTC.

The sample holds one count of this clonotype. Mismatch with germline at one junction end may stem from a read error. V and J are TRBV6-1 and TRBJ2-1; 8 bases align to TRBD2. The CDR3 spans 14 residues. Looked up from germline, CDR1 is MNHNS and CDR2 is SASEGT. CDR3 sequence: CASKDGGANNEQFF. As DNA, the CDR3 is TGCGCCAGCAAGGACGGGGGGGCTAACAATGAGCAGTTCTTC.

The sample holds a few counts of this clonotype. V is TRBV20-1 and J is TRBJ2-7; TRBD1 is a possible D gene (5 bases). Germline assignment: CDR1 DFQATT and CDR2 SNEGSKA (reference sequence). CDR3 length equals 19 residues. Trimming pared 3 bases from V and 3 bases from J, leaving 30 bases between. As DNA, the CDR3 is TGCAGTGCTAGTGTTAGGGGCAGGATAAGGGTCAACTCGATCTACGAGCAGTACTTC. This encodes CSASVRGRIRVNSIYEQYF.

The J gene is TRBJ2-1, the V gene TRBV5-1; D call uncertain. Trimming took off 4 bases at V and 9 bases at J, with 14 bases between the two ends. This CDR3 region has 13 residues. Germline assignment: CDR1 SGHRS and CDR2 YFSETQ. The CDR3 spells CASSPGVKGEQFF. Here the CDR3 DNA reads TGCGCCAGCAGCCCTGGTGTAAAAGGTGAGCAGTTCTTC.

In this sample, this clonotype turned up a few times. The V and J genes are TRBV7-9 and TRBJ2-7, with TRBD1 as a possible D gene (5 bases). The germline V gene has CDR1 SEHNR and CDR2 FQNEAQ (reference sequence). CDR3 length: 13 amino acids. Trimming shortened V by 10 bases and J by 12 bases, and 25 bases separated the two germline ends. The CDR3 DNA follows: TGTGCCATACGGATCCCAGGGAACCAGCTTCCGTACTTC. This encodes CAIRIPGNQLPYF.

V gene TRBV7-2 combines with J gene TRBJ2-7; 9 bases line up with TRBD2. This CDR3 is 14 amino acids long. Trimming cost V 0 bases and J 3 bases; bases outside gene matches: 0. Germline-derived CDR1 and CDR2 are SGHTA and FQGNSA. Written as DNA, the CDR3 is TGTGCCAGCAGCTTAGCTAGCGGGAGCTACGAGCAGTACTTC. Translated, it gives CASSLASGSYEQYF.

The chain has TRBV7-2 and TRBJ1-3; 7 bases fit TRBD1. Trimming took 8 bases from V and 0 from J; bases not matched to a gene: 4. The CDR3 length is 14 residues. Germline loops: CDR1 SGHTA, CDR2 FQGNSA. For the CDR3, the DNA is TGTGCCAGCTCGGGGACAGCCTCTGGAAACACCATATATTTT. Residues: CASSGTASGNTIYF.

This clonotype was seen more than once but under ten times. V and J are TRBV7-2 and TRBJ2-1, with D unclear. The CDR3 sequence is 13 residues long. Trimming shortened V by 1 base and J by 7 bases, and 8 bases separated the two germline ends. Germline CDR1 reads SGHTA; CDR2 reads FQGNSA. The CDR3 loop reads CASSLDSFNEQFF. CDR3 bases: TGTGCCAGCAGCTTAGATTCCTTTAATGAGCAGTTCTTC.

J is TRBJ2-7 and V is TRBV11-2, with a possible D match to TRBD2 (5 bases). V lost 6 bases, J lost 5 bases, and 8 bases lay in between. The CDR3 runs 11 residues. Germline CDR1 reads SGHAT; CDR2 reads FQNNGV. This chain's CDR3 is CASRRADEQYF. CDR3 DNA: TGTGCCAGCAGGAGGGCGGACGAGCAGTACTTC. Together with reference TRBV11-2 and TRBJ2-7, the CDR3 gives the full variable domain: EAGVAQSPRYKIIEKRQSVAFWCNPISGHATLYWYQQILGQGPKLLIQFQNNGVVDDSQLPKDRFSAERLKGVDSTLKIQPAKLEDSAVYLCASRRADEQYFGPGTRLTVT.

This clonotype is medium-sized in the sample. The chain has TRBV5-1 and TRBJ2-1; D is uncertain. V lost 2 bases and J 7 bases, leaving 7 bases between the germline ends. The CDR3 spans 12 residues. Per the germline V gene, CDR1 is SGHRS and CDR2 is YFSETQ. CDR3 region: CASSLHMNEQFF. The DNA of the CDR3 is TGCGCCAGCAGCTTACACATGAATGAGCAGTTCTTC.

This clonotype has only a few counts. The junction and the germline gene differ at one end; a read error may be behind it. The chain has TRBV4-1 and TRBJ2-7; D perhaps matches TRBD2 (7 bases). This CDR3 is built from 15 residues. The germline V gene has CDR1 MGHRA and CDR2 YSYEKL. The CDR3 region has the DNA TGCGCCAGCAGCCAAAGTCGGGGGGCCCACTACGAGCAGTACTTT. The encoded protein is CASSQSRGAHYEQYF.

This clonotype has a handful of counts. The rearrangement joins TRBV20-1 to TRBJ2-1; 16 bases match TRBD2. CDR3 length: 17 residues. Germline V gives CDR1 DFQATT, CDR2 SNEGSKA (reference sequence). Unmatched junction bases numbered 5, after V lost 5 bases and J lost 1 base. This chain's CDR3 is CSARGLAGGRSYNEQFF. CDR3 DNA: TGCAGTGCTCGGGGACTAGCGGGAGGGCGGTCCTACAATGAGCAGTTCTTC.

The chain uses TRBV6-6 and TRBJ1-1; 8 positions agree with TRBD1. The junction had 12 bases not matched to a gene; V was cut back by 0 bases and J by 6 bases. Germline V gene data show CDR1 as MNHNY and CDR2 as SVGAGI (reference sequence). The CDR3 loop spans 17 amino acids. The DNA of the CDR3 is TGTGCCAGCAGTTACTCGCGTACGCAGGGGGCTGTCCCTGAAGCTTTCTTT. Residues: CASSYSRTQGAVPEAFF.

The genes are TRBV6-6 and TRBJ1-3, with D perhaps TRBD1 (5 bases). Between the trimmed V and J ends, which lost 6 bases and 0 bases, there was a span of 15 bases. The CDR3 extends over 16 amino acids. Germline values: CDR1 MNHNY, CDR2 SVGAGI (reference sequence). For the CDR3, the DNA is TGTGCCAGCAGGCAACCGGGACTCAGCTCTGGAAACACCATATATTTT. Its protein product is CASRQPGLSSGNTIYF.

The chain recombines TRBV2 with TRBJ1-1; TRBD1 matches at 11 bases. V shed 3 bases, J shed 8 bases, and the junction held 8 bases outside the gene matches. The germline V gene encodes CDR1 SNHLY and CDR2 FYNNEI. This CDR3 has 15 amino acids. CDR3: CASSDYGTGGTEAFF. CDR3 bases: TGTGCCAGCAGTGACTACGGGACAGGGGGAACAGAAGCTTTCTTT. Based on the CDR3 plus reference TRBV2 and TRBJ1-1, the full variable domain is EPEVTQTPSHQVTQMGQEVILRCVPISNHLYFYWYRQILGQKVEFLVSFYNNEISEKSEIFDDQFSVERPDGSNFTLKIRSTKLEDSAMYFCASSDYGTGGTEAFFGQGTRLTVV.

The CDR3 reads CASSLDLTQYF. CDR3 in DNA: TGTGCCAGCAGCTTAGATCTGACCCAGTACTTC. This chain joins TRBV11-2 and TRBJ2-5; D is uncertain. Trimming stripped 0 bases from V and 7 bases from J, with 3 bases between. Germline-derived CDR1 and CDR2 are SGHAT and FQNNGV. The CDR3 totals 11 residues.

The chain employs TRBV20-1 and TRBJ2-3; possible D gene TRBD2, 5 bases. The CDR3 has 12 residues. The V and J ends lost 7 bases and 1 base respectively, with 9 bases between them. Germline V gives CDR1 DFQATT, CDR2 SNEGSKA (reference sequence). In DNA, the CDR3 is TGCAGTGATACTAGGGGCACAGATACGCAGTATTTT. Residues: CSDTRGTDTQYF.

The J gene is TRBJ1-2, the V gene TRBV28, with 7 bases lining up with TRBD1. V was clipped by 6 bases and J by 5 bases; unmatched bases: 9. The V gene's germline CDR1 is MDHEN and CDR2 SYDVKM. The CDR3 contains 14 residues. The CDR3, as DNA: TGTGCCAGCAGATATACAGGGGACGCGTATGGCTACACCTTC. The encoded protein is CASRYTGDAYGYTF.

V usage is TRBV20-1 and J usage is TRBJ2-7, with a tentative D call TRBD2 (8 bases). V shed 2 bases and J shed 0 bases, with 14 bases lying between them. From germline, CDR1 is DFQATT and CDR2 SNEGSKA (reference sequence). The CDR3 sequence is 15 residues long. CDR3: CSARSGGDSSYEQYF. DNA of the CDR3: TGCAGTGCTAGATCGGGGGGGGACAGCTCCTACGAGCAGTACTTC.

This chain uses TRBV6-1 with TRBJ2-7, with D hard to call. Deletions cut 7 bases from V and 3 bases from J, with 13 bases between. The CDR3 contains 13 residues. Germline V gives CDR1 MNHNS, CDR2 SASEGT. The CDR3 sequence: CASTEEAVYEQYF. The CDR3, as DNA: TGTGCCAGCACCGAGGAAGCAGTCTACGAGCAGTACTTC.